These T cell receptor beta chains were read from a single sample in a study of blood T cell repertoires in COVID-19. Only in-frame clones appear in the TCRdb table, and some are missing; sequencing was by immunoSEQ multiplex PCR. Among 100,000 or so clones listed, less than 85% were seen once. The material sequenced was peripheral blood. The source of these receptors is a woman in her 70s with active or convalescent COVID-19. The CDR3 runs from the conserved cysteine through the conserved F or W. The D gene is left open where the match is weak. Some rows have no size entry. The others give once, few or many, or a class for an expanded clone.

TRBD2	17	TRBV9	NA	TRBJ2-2	CASSYLSGRAGTGELFF	TGTGCCAGCAGCTACCTTAGCGGGAGGGCGGGCACCGGGGAGCTGTTTTTT
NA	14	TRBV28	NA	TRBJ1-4	CASSLGGSGEKLFF	TGTGCCAGCAGTTTAGGAGGGTCTGGCGAAAAACTGTTTTTT
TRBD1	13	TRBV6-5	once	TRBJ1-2	CASTEGAGYGYTF	TGTGCCAGCACCGAGGGGGCTGGCTATGGCTACACCTTC
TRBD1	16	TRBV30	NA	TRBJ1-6	CAWSFITGERNSPLHF	TGTGCCTGGAGTTTTATCACAGGGGAGCGTAATTCACCCCTCCACTTT
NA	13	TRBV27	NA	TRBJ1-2	CASSFMDREGYTF	TGTGCCAGCAGTTTTATGGATCGGGAGGGCTACACCTTC
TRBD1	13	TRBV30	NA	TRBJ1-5	CAWTLGGGQPQHF	TGTGCCTGGACTTTAGGGGGCGGGCAGCCCCAGCATTTT
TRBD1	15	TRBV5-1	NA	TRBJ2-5	CASRNQGDIGETQYF	TGCGCCAGCAGAAATCAGGGGGACATCGGAGAGACCCAGTACTTC
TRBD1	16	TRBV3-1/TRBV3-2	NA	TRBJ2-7	CASSQATGACSYEQYF	TGTGCCAGCAGCCAGGCTACAGGGGCTTGCTCCTACGAGCAGTACTTC
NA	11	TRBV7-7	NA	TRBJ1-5	CASSHNQPQHF	TGTGCTAGCAGCCACAATCAGCCCCAGCATTTT
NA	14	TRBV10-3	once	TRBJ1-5	CAISESGRGQPQHF	TGTGCCATCAGTGAGTCGGGAAGGGGGCAGCCCCAGCATTTT
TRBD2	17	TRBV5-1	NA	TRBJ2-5	CASSLGLAGDVQETQYF	TGCGCCAGCAGCCTAGGACTAGCGGGGGACGTACAAGAGACCCAGTACTTC
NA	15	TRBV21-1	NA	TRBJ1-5	CASSKVAGANQPQHF	TGTGCCAGCAGCAAAGTGGCGGGGGCCAATCAGCCCCAGCATTTT
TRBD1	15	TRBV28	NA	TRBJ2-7	CASSSVGQGSYEQYF	TGTGCCAGCAGTTCAGTGGGACAGGGGTCCTACGAGCAGTACTTC
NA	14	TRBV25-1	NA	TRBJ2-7	CASSEDIPPYEQYF	TGTGCCAGCAGTGAGGACATTCCCCCTTACGAGCAGTACTTC
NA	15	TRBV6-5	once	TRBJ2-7	CASRAAQSPNYEQYF	TGTGCCAGCAGAGCGGCCCAGTCTCCAAACTACGAGCAGTACTTC
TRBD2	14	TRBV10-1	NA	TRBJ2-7	CASSSTSGSVEQYF	TGCGCCAGCAGTTCGACTAGCGGTAGCGTCGAGCAGTACTTC
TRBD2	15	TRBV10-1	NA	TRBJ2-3	CATRSGTSGDNTQYF	TGCGCCACCCGAAGTGGGACTAGCGGAGATAATACGCAGTATTTT
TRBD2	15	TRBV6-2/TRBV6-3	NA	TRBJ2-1	CASSVSGASAIKQFF	TGTGCCAGCAGTGTTAGCGGGGCCAGCGCGATTAAGCAGTTCTTC
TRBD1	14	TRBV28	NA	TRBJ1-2	CASRLTGQYHGYTF	TGTGCCAGCAGACTGACGGGACAGTATCATGGCTACACCTTC
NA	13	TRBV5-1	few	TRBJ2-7	CASSLNAGSEQYF	TGCGCCAGCAGCTTGAACGCGGGAAGCGAGCAGTACTTC
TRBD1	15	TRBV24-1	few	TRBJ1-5	CATSDRTGPNQPQHF	TGTGCCACCAGTGATCGGACAGGGCCCAATCAGCCCCAGCATTTT
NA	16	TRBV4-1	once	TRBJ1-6	CASSNSGGPTNSPLHF	TGCGCCAGCAGTAACTCCGGGGGACCTACGAATTCACCCCTCCACTTT
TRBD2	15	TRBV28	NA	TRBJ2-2	CATRGLAGGSGELFF	TGTGCCACCCGGGGACTAGCGGGAGGGTCCGGGGAGCTGTTTTTT
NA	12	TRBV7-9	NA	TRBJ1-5	CASSRDNQPQHF	TGTGCCAGCAGCCGGGACAATCAGCCCCAGCATTTT
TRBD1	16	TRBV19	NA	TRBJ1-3	CASSAARDRVRNTIYF	TGTGCCAGTAGTGCGGCCCGGGACAGGGTACGAAACACCATATATTTT
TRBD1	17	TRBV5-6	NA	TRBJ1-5	CASSSRPIGQARRPQHF	TGTGCCAGCAGCTCTAGACCTATTGGACAGGCTCGACGGCCCCAGCATTTT
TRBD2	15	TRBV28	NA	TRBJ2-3	CASSGTSGVTDTQYF	TGTGCCAGCAGTGGGACTAGCGGGGTTACAGATACGCAGTATTTT
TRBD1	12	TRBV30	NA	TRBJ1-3	CARRGFGNTIYF	TGTGCCCGCAGGGGGTTTGGAAACACCATATATTTT
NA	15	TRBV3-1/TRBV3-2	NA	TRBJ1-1	CASSQGGAGNTEAFF	TGTGCCAGCAGCCAAGGGGGCGCTGGGAACACTGAAGCTTTCTTT
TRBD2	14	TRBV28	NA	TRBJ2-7	CASRGPGLAGEQYF	TGTGCCAGCAGAGGACCGGGACTAGCTGGGGAGCAGTACTTC
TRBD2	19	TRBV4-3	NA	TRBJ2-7	CASSQEEGLAGGPPYEQYF	TGCGCCAGCAGCCAAGAGGAAGGACTAGCGGGAGGGCCCCCCTACGAGCAGTACTTC
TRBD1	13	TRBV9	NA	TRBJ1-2	CASSPTGVHGYTF	TGTGCCAGCAGCCCTACAGGGGTGCATGGCTACACCTTC
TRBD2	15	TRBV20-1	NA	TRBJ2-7	CSASGLAGAYDEQYF	TGCAGTGCTAGTGGACTAGCGGGAGCGTACGACGAGCAGTACTTC